This paragraph covers one TCR beta chain sequence. The sample belongs to a study of technical replicates of blood from four donors. TCRdb's table, derived via immunoSEQ multiplex PCR, lists solely in-frame clones and lacks some. The sample has roughly 100,000 clones; approximately 94% are singletons. In germline, CDR1 is KGHSH, CDR2 LQKENI. The V and J ends lost 5 bases and 4 bases, in that order; junction bases with no gene match: 6. The CDR3 extends over 15 amino acids. The sequenced material came from T cells isolated from PBMCs. The rearrangement joins TRBV18 to TRBJ2-3, with 10 positions matching TRBD2. This clonotype was obtained from a human donor in good health. This CDR3 reads CASSIVLAGADTQYF. The DNA of the CDR3 is TGTGCCAGCTCAATCGTTCTAGCGGGGGCAGATACGCAGTATTTT.